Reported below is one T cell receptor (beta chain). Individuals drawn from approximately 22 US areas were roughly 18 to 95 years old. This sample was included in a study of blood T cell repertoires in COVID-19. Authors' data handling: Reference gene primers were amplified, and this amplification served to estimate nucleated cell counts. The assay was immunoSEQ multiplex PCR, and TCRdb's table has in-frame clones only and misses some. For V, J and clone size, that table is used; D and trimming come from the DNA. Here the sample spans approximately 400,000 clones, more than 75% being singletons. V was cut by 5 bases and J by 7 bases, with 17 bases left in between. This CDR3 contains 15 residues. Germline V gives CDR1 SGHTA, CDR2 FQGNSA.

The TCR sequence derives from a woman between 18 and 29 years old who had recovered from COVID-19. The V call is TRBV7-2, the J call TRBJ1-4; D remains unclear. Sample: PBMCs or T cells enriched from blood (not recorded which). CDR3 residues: CASSARGPSSEKLFF. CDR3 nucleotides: TGTGCCAGCAGCGCACGCGGGCCTAGTAGTGAAAAACTGTTTTTT.